The 26 T cell receptor beta chains listed next were all sequenced from one sample in a study of cytomegalovirus exposure and HLA in healthy donors. Amplification used 60 Vbeta primers and 13 Jbeta primers. Only in-frame clones appear in the TCRdb table, and some are missing; sequencing was by immunoSEQ multiplex PCR. The table has 80,000 to 95,000 clones, roughly 79% seen once. Sequencing was performed on PBMCs. These receptors all stem from a man aged 18-30 years in good health and CMV-seropositive.

The chain recombines TRBV2 with TRBJ1-5; the D is unclear. With 5 bases removed from V and 5 bases from J, the gap between germline ends came to 19 bases. Per the germline V gene, CDR1 is SNHLY and CDR2 is FYNNEI. This CDR3 spans 16 amino acids. In DNA, the CDR3 is TGTGCCAGCAGTCCGGCGGCGGGGAGGATTTATCAGCCCCAGCATTTT. This encodes CASSPAAGRIYQPQHF.

This rearrangement joins TRBV4-2 to TRBJ1-2, with no clear D. CDR1 is LGHNA and CDR2 is YNFKEQ in the germline V gene. V gave up 1 base and J gave up 12 bases, with 15 bases separating them. The CDR3 consists of 13 residues. CDR3 loop: CASSQAPGRVNTF. DNA for the CDR3: TGTGCCAGCAGCCAAGCCCCCGGGAGGGTTAACACCTTC.

This clone was counted once. The chain joins TRBV9 to TRBJ1-4, with D possibly matching TRBD1 (5 bases). Trimming took 7 bases from V and 10 from J, leaving 20 bases between them. The CDR3 is 14 amino acids. The germline gives CDR1 SGDLS, CDR2 YYNGEE. The CDR3 loop is CASSGGPTPGKLFF. The DNA of the CDR3 is TGTGCCAGCTCGGGGGGTCCGACTCCCGGAAAACTGTTTTTT.

The rearrangement joins TRBV27 to TRBJ2-1; tentative D call: TRBD1 (5 bases). Germline loops: CDR1 MNHEY, CDR2 SMNVEV (reference sequence). Deletions cut 2 bases from V and 7 bases from J, with 6 bases between. The CDR3 runs 12 residues. CDR3 region: CASSLGANEQFF. Here the CDR3 DNA reads TGTGCCAGCAGTTTAGGGGCGAATGAGCAGTTCTTC.

The genes are TRBV5-6 and TRBJ2-7; 9 bases map to TRBD1. From germline, CDR1 is SGHDT and CDR2 YYEEEE. CDR3 length equals 16 residues. The V gene end was trimmed by 3 bases and the J gene end by 1 base; junction bases not matched to a gene: 8. DNA for the CDR3: TGTGCCAGCAGCTACTTAGGGACAGGGCAGTCCTACGAGCAGTACTTC. Its translation: CASSYLGTGQSYEQYF.

This clone has a single count. V and J are TRBV10-1 and TRBJ1-2; TRBD1 agrees at 7 bases. This CDR3 spans 12 amino acids. Germline V lookup: CDR1 WNHNN, CDR2 SYGVQD (reference sequence). Losses at the gene ends were 9 bases for V and 6 bases for J; bases not matched to a gene: 7. The CDR3 nucleotides read TGCGCCAGAGCCGGGACAGCTAATGGCTACACCTTC. The encoded protein is CARAGTANGYTF.

This chain connects TRBV2 to TRBJ2-1; 10 nucleotides match TRBD2. The germline gives CDR1 SNHLY, CDR2 FYNNEI. Germline trimming cut 2 bases from V and 1 base from J; bases unmatched to any gene: 11. This CDR3 region has 19 residues. CDR3: CASSETRAGGGGSYNEQFF. The CDR3 DNA reads TGTGCCAGCAGTGAAACTAGAGCGGGAGGGGGTGGGTCCTACAATGAGCAGTTCTTC. The full variable domain, rest sourced from reference TRBV2 and TRBJ2-1, is EPEVTQTPSHQVTQMGQEVILRCVPISNHLYFYWYRQILGQKVEFLVSFYNNEISEKSEIFDDQFSVERPDGSNFTLKIRSTKLEDSAMYFCASSETRAGGGGSYNEQFFGPGTRLTVL.

The chain joins TRBV9 to TRBJ2-7, with unresolved D. Looked up from germline, CDR1 is SGDLS and CDR2 is YYNGEE. The CDR3 sequence is 15 residues long. V lost 4 bases and J 0 bases, leaving 14 bases between the germline ends. The CDR3 DNA is TGTGCCAGCAGCCCCACCGGCGGAACCTCCTACGAGCAGTACTTC. This sequence encodes CASSPTGGTSYEQYF.

J is TRBJ1-1 and V is TRBV4-1, with TRBD1 identical over 9 bases. The CDR3 covers 21 residues. Unmatched junction bases numbered 18, after V lost 0 bases and J lost 1 base. The germline gives CDR1 MGHRA, CDR2 YSYEKL. The CDR3 DNA reads TGCGCCAGCAGCCAAGAGGTAAACCCGCCCACAGGGGGCAGGTGGAACACTGAAGCTTTCTTT. Translation gives CASSQEVNPPTGGRWNTEAFF.

The chain carries TRBV28 and TRBJ2-1; D uncertain. This CDR3 region has 14 residues. Trimming took 1 base from V and 4 from J, leaving 8 bases between them. Germline CDR1 and CDR2: MDHEN and SYDVKM. Here the CDR3 reads CASSLLSVYNEQFF. The CDR3 coding sequence is TGTGCCAGCAGTTTATTATCTGTGTACAATGAGCAGTTCTTC.

The CDR3: CASSSLRDKFYEQYF. The CDR3 DNA sequence: TGTGCCAGCAGCAGCCTCCGGGACAAATTCTACGAGCAGTACTTC. The rearrangement uses TRBV11-2 and TRBJ2-7; perhaps TRBD1 as D (6 bases). Germline CDR1 SGHAT, CDR2 FQNNGV. V was clipped by 5 bases and J by 3 bases, with 17 bases between them. The CDR3 has 15 residues. The entire variable domain, with the rest obtained from reference TRBV11-2 and TRBJ2-7, is as follows: EAGVAQSPRYKIIEKRQSVAFWCNPISGHATLYWYQQILGQGPKLLIQFQNNGVVDDSQLPKDRFSAERLKGVDSTLKIQPAKLEDSAVYLCASSSLRDKFYEQYFGPGTRLTVT.

The chain carries TRBV4-1 and TRBJ2-3, with 7 bases aligning to TRBD2. Trimming removed 5 bases from V and 5 bases from J; junction bases left unmatched: 13. CDR3 length equals 16 residues. Germline CDR1 and CDR2: MGHRA and YSYEKL. The CDR3 sequence is CASSEKMRERGDTQYF. CDR3 DNA sequence: TGCGCCAGCAGCGAAAAAATGCGGGAGCGGGGAGATACGCAGTATTTT.

Note on this clone: Germline is not matched at one junction end, which may reflect a read error. The J gene is TRBJ1-5, the V gene TRBV2; no clear D gene. Looked up from germline, CDR1 is SNHLY and CDR2 is FYNNEI. The CDR3 covers 15 residues. The CDR3 DNA follows: TGTGCCAGCAGTGAAGCGCTTCAGCAAGGTGAACCCCAGCGTTTT. This sequence encodes CASSEALQQGEPQRF.

This chain uses TRBV27 with TRBJ2-7, with 8 bases that match TRBD1. This CDR3 contains 15 residues. Germline-derived CDR1 and CDR2 are MNHEY and SMNVEV (reference sequence). After removal of 3 bases from V and 5 bases from J, the junction contained 9 bases not matched to a gene. CDR3 coding DNA: TGTGCCAGCAGTTTTCCCGGACAGGGAGAACACGAGCAGTACTTC. Translated: CASSFPGQGEHEQYF.

This clone was counted once. The chain uses TRBV6-1 and TRBJ1-1, with 7 nucleotides matching TRBD1. The V gene end was trimmed by 2 bases and the J gene end by 11 bases; junction bases not matched to a gene: 8. The CDR3 spans 13 residues. The germline V gene encodes CDR1 MNHNS and CDR2 SASEGT. In nucleotides, the CDR3 is TGTGCCAGCAGTGAATACAGGGGTGTGGAGGCTTTCTTT. Its protein is CASSEYRGVEAFF.

The chain recombines TRBV6-1 with TRBJ2-7; TRBD1 matches 9 bases. CDR1 MNHNS and CDR2 SASEGT come from the germline V gene. The CDR3 is 15 residues long. V dropped 6 bases and J dropped 0; count of bases not matched to a gene: 6. CDR3 residues: CASRARDRDSYEQYF. The CDR3 bases are TGTGCCAGCAGGGCCCGGGACAGGGACTCCTACGAGCAGTACTTC.

V is TRBV6-5 and J is TRBJ2-7; 9 positions agree with TRBD2. V lost 9 bases to trimming and J lost 5 bases; unmatched junction nucleotides: 8. Germline CDR1 is MNHEY and CDR2 is SVGAGI. The CDR3 has 13 amino acids. The CDR3 is CASLSGRSHEQYF. Written as DNA, the CDR3 is TGTGCCAGTTTGAGCGGGAGGTCCCACGAGCAGTACTTC.

The DNA of the CDR3 is TGTGCCAGCAGTGGGGAGCTAGCGGGAGGCCCCACCGGGGAGCTGTTTTTT. This codes for CASSGELAGGPTGELFF. V usage is TRBV2 and J usage is TRBJ2-2, with 11 bases aligning to TRBD2. V lost 4 bases to trimming and J lost 4 bases; unmatched junction nucleotides: 8. This CDR3 has 17 residues. Germline assignment: CDR1 SNHLY and CDR2 FYNNEI.

This chain links TRBV15 with TRBJ1-5, with 9 bases aligning to TRBD1. In germline, CDR1 is LNHNV, CDR2 YYDKDF (reference sequence). The CDR3 loop spans 14 amino acids. Germline trimming cut 5 bases from V and 6 bases from J; bases unmatched to any gene: 5. The CDR3 loop is CATSRGTGRQPQHF. In DNA form, the CDR3 reads TGTGCCACCAGCCGTGGGACAGGGCGTCAGCCCCAGCATTTT.

V usage is TRBV28 and J usage is TRBJ1-2; D remains ambiguous. CDR1 is MDHEN, CDR2 SYDVKM, per germline. Trimming cost V 3 bases and J 2 bases, with 7 bases left between them. The CDR3 spans 13 residues. CDR3 nucleotide sequence: TGTGCCAGCAGTTTGACGGGAAACTATGGCTACACCTTC. It is translated as CASSLTGNYGYTF.

The gene calls are TRBV9 and TRBJ1-4; 7 bases align to TRBD1. The V gene's germline CDR1 is SGDLS and CDR2 YYNGEE. V lost 2 bases, J lost 7 bases, and 11 bases stayed unmatched. There are 16 residues in the CDR3. The CDR3 loop is CASSVGTARIVEKLFF. The CDR3 bases are TGTGCCAGCAGCGTCGGGACAGCTCGGATAGTTGAAAAACTGTTTTTT.

CDR3 amino acids: CASSYLPSGRAYEQYF. In DNA form, the CDR3 reads TGTGCCAGCAGTTACTTACCTAGCGGAAGAGCCTACGAGCAGTACTTC. J is TRBJ2-7 and V is TRBV6-5, with TRBD2 identical over 7 bases. CDR3 size: 16 residues. From germline, CDR1 is MNHEY and CDR2 SVGAGI. Losses at the gene ends were 1 base for V and 2 bases for J; bases not matched to a gene: 8.

The J gene is TRBJ1-5, the V gene TRBV2; perhaps TRBD1 as D (6 bases). V was trimmed by 7 bases and J by 6 bases, leaving 16 bases between them. Germline lookup yields CDR1 SNHLY and CDR2 FYNNEI. This CDR3 comprises 14 residues. The CDR3 protein is CASNQDSAFQPQHF. The CDR3 coding sequence is TGTGCCAGCAACCAGGACAGTGCCTTTCAGCCCCAGCATTTT.

The rearrangement links TRBV28 to TRBJ2-3, with 9 positions matching TRBD2. Germline CDR1 is MDHEN and CDR2 is SYDVKM. Trimming took 5 bases from V and 2 from J; bases not matched to a gene: 5. The CDR3 length is 15 residues. CDR3 residues: CASSVTSGYTDTQYF. CDR3 bases: TGTGCCAGCAGTGTCACTAGCGGGTACACAGATACGCAGTATTTT.

This sequence joins TRBV2 and TRBJ1-3; D may be TRBD1 (5 bases). Germline V lookup: CDR1 SNHLY, CDR2 FYNNEI. The CDR3 totals 16 residues. V lost 0 bases and J lost 5, with 14 bases in between. CDR3 sequence (DNA): TGTGCCAGCAGTGAAGCCAGGGTACATGTACGAAACACCATATATTTT. It yields the protein CASSEARVHVRNTIYF.

This chain uses TRBV4-1 with TRBJ1-1, with 7 bases lining up with TRBD1. With 3 bases clipped from V and 7 bases from J, the junction kept 17 bases outside the gene matches. Germline assignment: CDR1 MGHRA and CDR2 YSYEKL. The CDR3 extends over 17 amino acids. The CDR3 loop reads CASSHSPLTGIRNEAFF. For the CDR3, the DNA is TGCGCCAGCAGCCATTCGCCTCTGACAGGGATAAGGAATGAAGCTTTCTTT.